This TCR beta chain was observed in a study of Ad26.COV2.S vaccination and SARS-CoV-2 variants. In the study overall: Within the COV1001 Ad26.COV2.S trial arm, the donor was enrolled.

Study-level results: Responses of T cells in total may have been underestimated by the TCR breadth and depth analyses. Vaccinees and placebo recipients showed similar non-spike TCR breadth.

Of note for this clone: Its target is unknown.

The CDR3 spans 14 residues. Germline lookup yields CDR1 ENHRY and CDR2 SYGVKD. The ends were cut back, 5 bases at V and 0 bases at J, with 11 bases in the middle. This sample's treatment: about 20 received Ad26.COV2.S at low or high dose, single or two shots; 5 received placebo; per-sample allocation not given. The samples date from day 63 after the first vaccine or placebo injection. Profiling relied on immunoSEQ multiplex PCR, and the TCRdb table lists in-frame clones only, not all of them. The top ten clones hold more than 1.5% of a sample with roughly 460,000 clones, approximately 90% of them seen once.

The receptor was isolated from a person between 18 and 59 years old who received the Ad26.COV2.S COVID-19 vaccine or a placebo. The material was peripheral blood, obtained in a trial of Ad26.COV2.S vaccine versus placebo. This chain connects TRBV10-3 to TRBJ2-7; possible D gene TRBD1, 6 bases. CDR3 loop: CAISFGTSSYEQYF. Here the CDR3 DNA reads TGTGCCATCAGTTTTGGGACAAGCTCCTACGAGCAGTACTTC.